The present T cell receptor beta chain was sequenced within a study of monozygotic twins with inflammatory bowel disease. Study-wide points: Clonotype sharing was lower in IBD patients than healthy twins, most markedly with disease activity.

Details on this clonotype: The antigen remains unidentified.

This CDR3 spans 15 amino acids. Germline-derived CDR1 and CDR2 are SGHTA and FQGNSA. Following a re-call of the 5' RACE reads, TCRdb has one entry per CDR3 protein and lacks DNA. The table gives more than 120,000 distinct CDR3 sequences; the top ten clones make up 2.4% of it. A roughly 2.5 ml blood sample was drawn per donor. Total RNA from whole blood was isolated with no T cell sorting. Specimen: blood. The chain joins TRBV7-2 to TRBJ2-1; there is no DNA to check the TCRdb D call of TRBD2. The source of this sequence is a human donor with ulcerative colitis or Crohn's disease, or a healthy co-twin of an affected twin (not recorded which). CDR3 amino acids: CASPPLGGAGNEQFF. Combining the CDR3 with reference TRBV7-2 and TRBJ2-1 gives the whole variable domain GAGVSQSPSNKVTEKGKDVELRCDPISGHTALYWYRQSLGQGLEFLIYFQGNSAPDKSGLPSDRFSAERTGGSVSTLTIQRTQQEDSAVYLCASPPLGGAGNEQFFGPGTRLTVL.